Detailed here is one T cell receptor (beta chain). Which antigen it targets is not known. No base qualities exist here, and no much larger clone lies one base off it. Whole blood was collected in K2EDTA tubes by collaborating institutions according to the institutions' own protocols. For TCRbeta analysis, collaborator samples were shipped as frozen whole blood, as isolated PBMCs, or as DNA extracted from either sample type. TCRbeta CDR3 regions were amplified from genomic DNA by means of the immunoSEQ Assay, a bias-controlled multiplex PCR. The authors' pipeline ran thus. Within the assay, amplification of reference gene primers was used to estimate how many nucleated cells each sample contained. To quantify the absolute abundance of each unique TCRbeta CDR3 rearrangement, sequence reads were collapsed and filtered. Productive Simpson clonality was computed per sample as the square root of Simpson's diversity index over productive rearrangements. TCRdb provides this immuneACCESS table in a form limited to in-frame rearrangements. Some clones are lacking; in checked studies, under half of them reflect an unresolved V gene, and why the rest are absent is not known. V and J calls and clone size are as listed in that table; D and trimming were resolved from the DNA. The sample table holds a few hundred thousand clones, of which about 85% were seen once. The ten largest clones capture 3.6% of the sample.

These data are taken from a study of blood T cell repertoires in COVID-19 (dated by TCRdb to about 2020). About the study as a whole: Samples covering the acute and convalescent phases of COVID-19 were provided by collaborators in the United States, Italy and Spain. Samples came from the ongoing ImmuneRACE study (first 160 participants) plus 1,254 subjects from 6 global collaborators. The prospective study material was composed of cDNA or gDNA derived from T cells, B-cell-depleted T cells, or PBMCs. The repertoires were made available in a free public database intended to serve as a resource for research on the immune response to SARS-CoV-2. Nearly every sample came with metadata listing a de-identified subject ID, COVID-19 status, age in years and sex. HLA class I and class II types, where available, came from metadata supplied by the sample provider rather than from assay-based typing. Deeply sampled blood TCRbeta repertoires from subjects exposed to, actively infected with, or recovered from COVID-19 were included in the dataset.

Here is what the overall study found, with its caveats: The quantity of clinical and demographic metadata differed by source and by participant and was supplied without curation.

Deletion took 6 bases off V and 3 bases off J, with a span of 23 bases between the germline ends. The CDR3 measures 17 amino acids from cysteine to phenylalanine. Just CDR3 DNA is preserved here, 51 bases in frame from base 1. In the germline V gene, CDR1 corresponds to KGHDR and CDR2 to SFDVKD. The sample was peripheral blood. The rearrangement joined TRBV24-1 to TRBJ2-7, and the D gene may be TRBD2, 6 bases matching. This TCR derives from a young woman with acute or convalescent COVID-19. The sequenced DNA is TGTGCCACCAGTCCCTTTTTTTGGGACTGGAAATACTACGAGCAGTACTTC. Its protein product is CATSPFFWDWKYYEQYF.